This T cell receptor beta chain originates from a study of T cells after yellow fever vaccination. V was cut by 5 bases and J by 4 bases, with 18 bases left in between. The CDR3 sequence is 17 residues long. CDR1 LNHNV and CDR2 YYDKDF come from the germline V gene (reference sequence). About this clonotype: Its antigen is as yet unknown.

5'RACE template switching produced TCR cDNA carrying a universal primer site and UMIs. Via MiXCR, TCRdb re-called the 5' RACE reads, giving one row per CDR3 protein. This sample has around 120,000 distinct CDR3 sequences; nearly 15% occur once, and the top ten carry roughly 44%. The study's findings and limits: Re-detected after boosting: most primary clones, 96% of CD4 and roughly 90% of CD8.

The sequencing used CD8+ T cells sorted from PBMCs, collected 5 days after the yellow fever booster vaccination. This receptor was taken from a young man who received the YFV17D yellow fever vaccine. The chain recombines TRBV15 with TRBJ1-6, with D possibly TRBD1 on 5 matching bases. CDR3 protein: CATSRIRAGTYNSPLHF. CDR3 bases: TGTGCCACCAGCCGAATTCGGGCGGGGACGTATAATTCACCCCTCCACTTT.